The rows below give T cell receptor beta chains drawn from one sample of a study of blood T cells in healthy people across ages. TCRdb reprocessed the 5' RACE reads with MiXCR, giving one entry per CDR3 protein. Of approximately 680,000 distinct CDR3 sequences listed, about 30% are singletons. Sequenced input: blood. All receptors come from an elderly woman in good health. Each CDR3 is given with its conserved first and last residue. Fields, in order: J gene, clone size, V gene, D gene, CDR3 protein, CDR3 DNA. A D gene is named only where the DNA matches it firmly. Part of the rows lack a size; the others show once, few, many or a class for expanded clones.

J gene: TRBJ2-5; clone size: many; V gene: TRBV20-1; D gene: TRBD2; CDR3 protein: CSASIERGGQETQYF; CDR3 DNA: TGCAGTGCTAGTATCGAGCGGGGGGGCCAAGAGACCCAGTACTTC
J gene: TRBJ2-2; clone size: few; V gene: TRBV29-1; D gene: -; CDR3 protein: CSVDPANTGELFF; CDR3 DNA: TGCAGCGTTGATCCGGCGAACACCGGGGAGCTGTTTTTT
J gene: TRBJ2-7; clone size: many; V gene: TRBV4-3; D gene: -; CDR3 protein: CASSQEGQGIYEQYF; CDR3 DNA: TGCGCCAGCAGCCAAGAGGGCCAGGGAATTTACGAGCAGTACTTC
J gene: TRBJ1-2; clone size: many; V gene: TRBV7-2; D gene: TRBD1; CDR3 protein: CASSLQFVSGGRDGYTF; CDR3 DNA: TGTGCCAGCAGCTTACAATTTGTGTCAGGGGGTAGGGATGGCTACACCTTC
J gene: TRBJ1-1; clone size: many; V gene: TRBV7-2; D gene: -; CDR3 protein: CASSLAGEAFF; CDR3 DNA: TGTGCCAGCAGCTTAGCGGGCGAAGCTTTCTTT
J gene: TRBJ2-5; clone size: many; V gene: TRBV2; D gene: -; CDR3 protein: CASSEEGGSLGETQYF; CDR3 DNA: TGTGCCAGCAGTGAGGAAGGAGGCTCCTTGGGAGAGACCCAGTACTTC
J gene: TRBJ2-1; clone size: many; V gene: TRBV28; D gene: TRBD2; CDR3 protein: CASSYAGGRIEQFF; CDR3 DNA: TGTGCCAGCAGTTACGCGGGGGGGCGGATTGAGCAGTTCTTC
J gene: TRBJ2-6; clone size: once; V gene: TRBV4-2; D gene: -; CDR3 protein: CASSQDKSSGANVLTF; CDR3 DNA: TGTGCCAGCAGCCAAGACAAGAGCTCTGGGGCCAACGTCCTGACTTTC
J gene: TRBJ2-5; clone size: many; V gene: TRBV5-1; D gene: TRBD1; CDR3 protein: CASSSQPGQQETQYF; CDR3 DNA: TGCGCCAGCAGCTCCCAACCGGGACAGCAAGAGACCCAGTACTTC
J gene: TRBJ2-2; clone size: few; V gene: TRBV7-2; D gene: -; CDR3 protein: CASSLLGGSNTGELFF; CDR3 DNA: TGTGCCAGCAGCCTCTTAGGGGGATCGAACACCGGGGAGCTGTTTTTT
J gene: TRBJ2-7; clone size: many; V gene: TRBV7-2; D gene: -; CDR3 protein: CASSLYYEQYF; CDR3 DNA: TGTGCCAGCAGCTTATACTACGAGCAGTACTTC
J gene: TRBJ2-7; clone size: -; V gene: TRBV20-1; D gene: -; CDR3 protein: CSARDGGRVYEQYF; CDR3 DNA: TGCAGTGCTAGAGATGGGGGGCGCGTCTACGAGCAGTACTTC
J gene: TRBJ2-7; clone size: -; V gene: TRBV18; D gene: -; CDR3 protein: CASSPGTPSYEQYF; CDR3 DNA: TGTGCCAGCTCACCCGGGACGCCCTCCTACGAGCAGTACTTC
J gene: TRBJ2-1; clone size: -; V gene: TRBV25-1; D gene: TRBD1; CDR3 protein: CASRGSGTGYNEQFF; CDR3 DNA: TGTGCCAGCAGAGGGTCCGGGACAGGGTACAATGAGCAGTTCTTC
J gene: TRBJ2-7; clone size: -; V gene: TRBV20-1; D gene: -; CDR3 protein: CSARVSSSYKQYF; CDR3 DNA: TGCAGTGCTAGAGTTAGTTCGTCCTACAAGCAGTACTTC
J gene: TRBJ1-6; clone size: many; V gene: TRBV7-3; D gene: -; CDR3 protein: CASSSDRHSPLHF; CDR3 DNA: TGTGCCAGCAGCTCGGACAGACATTCACCCCTCCACTTT
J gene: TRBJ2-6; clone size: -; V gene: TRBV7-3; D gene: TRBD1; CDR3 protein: CASSSPGQVAGANVLTF; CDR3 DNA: TGTGCCAGCAGCTCACCGGGACAGGTGGCAGGGGCCAACGTCCTGACTTTC
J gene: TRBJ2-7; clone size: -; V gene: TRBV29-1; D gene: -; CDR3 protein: CSALDRTTYEQYF; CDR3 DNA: TGCAGCGCCCTTGACAGGACCACCTACGAGCAGTACTTC
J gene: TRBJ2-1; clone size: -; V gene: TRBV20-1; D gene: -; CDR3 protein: CSASGGPPSSYDEQFF; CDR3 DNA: TGCAGTGCTAGCGGGGGACCTCCTAGCTCCTACGATGAGCAGTTCTTC
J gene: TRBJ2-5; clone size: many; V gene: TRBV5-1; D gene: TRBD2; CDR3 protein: CASSLTPSGGETQYF; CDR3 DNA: TGCGCCAGCAGCTTGACCCCTAGCGGGGGGGAGACCCAGTACTTC
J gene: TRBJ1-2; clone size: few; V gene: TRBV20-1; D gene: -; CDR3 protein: CSARTRPGHRPPTNYGYTF; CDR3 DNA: TGCAGTGCTAGAACTAGACCGGGACACCGCCCGCCGACTAACTATGGCTACACCTTC
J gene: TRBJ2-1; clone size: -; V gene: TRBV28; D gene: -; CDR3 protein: CASSLRAGLANNGQFF; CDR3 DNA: TGTGCCAGCAGTTTAAGGGCGGGACTTGCTAACAATGGGCAGTTCTTC
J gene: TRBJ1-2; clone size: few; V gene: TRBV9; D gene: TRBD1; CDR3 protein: CASSEGVGGQGYTF; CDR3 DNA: TGTGCCAGCAGCGAGGGGGTTGGGGGACAGGGCTACACCTTC
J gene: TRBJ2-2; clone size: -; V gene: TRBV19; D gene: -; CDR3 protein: CATGQHTGELFF; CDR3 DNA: TGTGCCACCGGACAGCACACCGGGGAGCTGTTTTTT
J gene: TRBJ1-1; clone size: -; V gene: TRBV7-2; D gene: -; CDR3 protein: CASSKARVRDTEAFF; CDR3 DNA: TGTGCCAGCAGCAAAGCCAGGGTGAGGGACACTGAAGCTTTCTTT
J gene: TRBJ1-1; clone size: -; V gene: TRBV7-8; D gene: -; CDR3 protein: CASSLAQTVSMNTEAFF; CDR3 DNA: TGTGCCAGCAGCTTAGCGCAGACCGTGAGCATGAACACTGAAGCTTTCTTT
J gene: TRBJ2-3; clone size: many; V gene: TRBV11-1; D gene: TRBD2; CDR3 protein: CASSPPAGAGDTQYF; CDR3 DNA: TGTGCCAGCAGCCCCCCAGCGGGGGCAGGGGATACGCAGTATTTT
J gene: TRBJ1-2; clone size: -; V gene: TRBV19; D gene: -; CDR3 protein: CASRPRAGFIANYGYTF; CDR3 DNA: TGTGCCAGTAGGCCGAGGGCAGGTTTTATCGCTAACTATGGCTACACCTTC
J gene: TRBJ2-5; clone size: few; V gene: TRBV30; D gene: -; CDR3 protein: CAWRDGYRAQETQYF; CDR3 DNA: TGTGCCTGGAGGGACGGGTACCGGGCCCAAGAGACCCAGTACTTC
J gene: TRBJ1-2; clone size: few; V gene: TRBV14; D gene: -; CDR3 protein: CASSQLEQGFYGYTF; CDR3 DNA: TGTGCCAGCAGCCAACTGGAACAGGGCTTCTATGGCTACACCTTC
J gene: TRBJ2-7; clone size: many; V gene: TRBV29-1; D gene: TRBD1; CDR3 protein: CSVGQGSSYEQYF; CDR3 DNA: TGCAGCGTTGGACAGGGTAGCTCCTACGAGCAGTACTTC
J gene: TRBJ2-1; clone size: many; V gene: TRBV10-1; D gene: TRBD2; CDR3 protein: CASSNNRGWWTSGAAYNEQFF; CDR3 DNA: TGCGCCAGCAGTAACAACAGGGGGTGGTGGACTAGCGGGGCCGCCTACAATGAGCAGTTCTTC
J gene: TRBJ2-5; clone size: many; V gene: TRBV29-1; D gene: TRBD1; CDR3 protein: CSVAGGRGTQYF; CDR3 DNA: TGCAGCGTCGCAGGGGGTAGGGGGACCCAGTACTTC
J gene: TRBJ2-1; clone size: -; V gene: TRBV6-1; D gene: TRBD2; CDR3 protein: CASRPSGRAFNEQFF; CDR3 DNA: TGTGCCAGTAGACCCAGCGGGAGGGCCTTCAATGAGCAGTTCTTC
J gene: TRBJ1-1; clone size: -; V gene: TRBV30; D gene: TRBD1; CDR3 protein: CAYWDRGPLTEAFF; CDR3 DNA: TGTGCCTACTGGGACAGGGGACCCCTCACTGAAGCTTTCTTT
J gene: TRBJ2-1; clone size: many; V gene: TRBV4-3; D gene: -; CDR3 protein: CASSQAGAWGDEQFF; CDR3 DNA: TGCGCCAGCAGCCAAGCTGGTGCGTGGGGCGATGAGCAGTTCTTC
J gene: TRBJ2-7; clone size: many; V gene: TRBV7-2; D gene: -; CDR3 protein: CASSSFPGSYEQYF; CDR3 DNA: TGTGCCAGCAGCTCCTTTCCGGGCTCCTACGAGCAGTACTTC
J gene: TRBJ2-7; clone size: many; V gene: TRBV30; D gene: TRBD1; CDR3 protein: CAWNEGQGEQYF; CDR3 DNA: TGTGCCTGGAATGAAGGACAGGGCGAGCAGTACTTC
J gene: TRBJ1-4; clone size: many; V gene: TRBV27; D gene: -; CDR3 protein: CATRKGLGEKLFF; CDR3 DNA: TGTGCCACCCGGAAGGGTTTAGGTGAAAAACTGTTTTTT
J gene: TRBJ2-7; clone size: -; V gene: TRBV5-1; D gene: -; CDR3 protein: CASSPGALTYEQYF; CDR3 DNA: TGCGCCAGCAGCCCGGGGGCCCTAACCTACGAGCAGTACTTC
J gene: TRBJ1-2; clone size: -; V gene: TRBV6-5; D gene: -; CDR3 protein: CASRRDPNRGYTF; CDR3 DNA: TGTGCCAGCAGACGGGACCCTAACAGAGGCTACACCTTC
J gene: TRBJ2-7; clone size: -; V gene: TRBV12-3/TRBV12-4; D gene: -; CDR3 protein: CASSLGSPSSYEQYF; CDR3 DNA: TGTGCCAGCAGCTTAGGATCGCCTAGCTCCTACGAGCAGTACTTC
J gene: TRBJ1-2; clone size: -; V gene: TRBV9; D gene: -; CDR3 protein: CTSSVGGSAKTSGYTF; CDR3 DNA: TGTACCAGCAGCGTAGGAGGTAGTGCCAAAACCAGTGGCTACACCTTC
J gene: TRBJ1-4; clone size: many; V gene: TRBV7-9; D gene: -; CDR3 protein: CASSLGGEEKLFF; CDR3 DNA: TGTGCCAGCAGCTTAGGAGGGGAGGAAAAACTGTTTTTT
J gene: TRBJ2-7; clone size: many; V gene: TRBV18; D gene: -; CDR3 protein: CASSSPNSYEQYF; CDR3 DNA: TGTGCCAGCTCATCCCCAAACTCCTACGAGCAGTACTTC
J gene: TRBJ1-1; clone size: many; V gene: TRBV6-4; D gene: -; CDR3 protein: CASSPSMNTEAFF; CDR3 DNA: TGTGCCAGCAGCCCCTCGATGAACACTGAAGCTTTCTTT
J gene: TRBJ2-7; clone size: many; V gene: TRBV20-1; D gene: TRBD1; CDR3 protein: CSAGGQLSYEQYF; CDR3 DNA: TGCAGTGCTGGGGGACAGTTAAGCTACGAGCAGTACTTC
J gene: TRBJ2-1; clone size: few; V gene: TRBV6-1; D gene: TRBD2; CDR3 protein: CASSTSGMYNEQFF; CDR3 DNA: TGTGCCAGCAGTACTAGCGGGATGTACAATGAGCAGTTCTTC
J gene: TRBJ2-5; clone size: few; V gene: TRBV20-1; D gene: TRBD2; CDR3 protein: CSARGRGGAETQYF; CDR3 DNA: TGCAGTGCTAGAGGCCGGGGGGGCGCAGAGACCCAGTACTTC
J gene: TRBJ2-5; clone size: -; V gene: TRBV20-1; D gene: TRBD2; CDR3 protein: CSARGLAGQRETQYF; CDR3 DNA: TGCAGTGCTAGGGGGCTAGCGGGTCAGAGAGAGACCCAGTACTTC
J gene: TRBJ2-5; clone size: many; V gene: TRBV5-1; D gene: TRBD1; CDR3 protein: CASSAGQGAGETQYF; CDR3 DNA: TGCGCCAGCAGCGCGGGACAGGGGGCGGGAGAGACCCAGTACTTC
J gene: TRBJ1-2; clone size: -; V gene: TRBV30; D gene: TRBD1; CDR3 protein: CAWSLGQGQNYGYTF; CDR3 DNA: TGTGCCTGGAGCTTGGGACAGGGCCAAAACTATGGCTACACCTTC
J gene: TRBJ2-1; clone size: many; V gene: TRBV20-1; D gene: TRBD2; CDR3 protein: CSASRPSGAYNEQFF; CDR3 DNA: TGCAGTGCTAGTCGTCCTAGCGGGGCATACAATGAGCAGTTCTTC
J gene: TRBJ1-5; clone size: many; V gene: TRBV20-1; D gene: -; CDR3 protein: CSADSRGNQPQHF; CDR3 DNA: TGCAGTGCCGATTCCCGGGGCAATCAGCCCCAGCATTTT
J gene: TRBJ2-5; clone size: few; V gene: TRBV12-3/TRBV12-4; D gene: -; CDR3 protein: CASSDTGPRRYF; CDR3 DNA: TGTGCCAGCAGTGATACAGGGCCGAGGCGGTACTTC
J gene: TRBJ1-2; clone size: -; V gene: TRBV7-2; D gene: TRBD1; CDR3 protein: CVSSLGEQGNYGYTF; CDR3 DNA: TGTGTCAGCAGCTTAGGGGAACAGGGGAACTATGGCTACACCTTC